The 30 T cell receptor beta chains below all came from one sample that was sequenced in a study of OX40 agonist ivuxolimab in advanced cancers. Some clones are missing from TCRdb's copy, which holds only in-frame ones; the method was immunoSEQ multiplex PCR. The profile shows tens of thousands of clones, roughly 91% of them singletons. The starting material was CD4+ or CD8+ T cells sorted from blood, obtained in a trial of the OX40 agonist ivuxolimab. Receptors originate from an adult with an advanced solid tumor such as melanoma, head and neck, liver or kidney cancer.

This sequence joins TRBV7-2 and TRBJ2-5, with D possibly being TRBD2 (5 bases). This CDR3 has 13 amino acids. Germline CDR1 and CDR2: SGHTA and FQGNSA. V was cut by 2 bases and J by 7 bases, with 11 bases left in between. The CDR3 here is CASSLSGPGTQYF. CDR3 DNA: TGTGCCAGCAGCTTAAGCGGCCCGGGGACCCAGTACTTC.

The chain is built from TRBV5-1 and TRBJ2-7, with D possibly matching TRBD2 (6 bases). Per germline, CDR1 SGHRS and CDR2 YFSETQ. This CDR3 spans 15 amino acids. Trimming removed 4 bases at V and 3 bases at J, with 17 bases between. The CDR3 bases are TGCGCCAGCAGCGGCGGGACTGACATCTACTACGAGCAGTACTTC. This encodes CASSGGTDIYYEQYF.

This sequence joins TRBV28 and TRBJ1-1; D gene uncertain. Deletions cut 3 bases from V and 1 base from J, with 6 bases between. The CDR3 covers 13 residues. Germline assignment: CDR1 MDHEN and CDR2 SYDVKM. This CDR3 is CASSFLQNTEAFF. Here the CDR3 DNA reads TGTGCCAGCAGTTTTTTGCAGAACACTGAAGCTTTCTTT. The full variable domain, rest sourced from reference TRBV28 and TRBJ1-1, is DVKVTQSSRYLVKRTGEKVFLECVQDMDHENMFWYRQDPGLGLRLIYFSYDVKMKEKGDIPEGYSVSREKKERFSLILESASTNQTSMYLCASSFLQNTEAFFGQGTRLTVV.

The DNA of the CDR3 is TGTGCCAGCAGCCCCCCAAACGGGGCCAACGTCCTGACTTTC. Translating it yields CASSPPNGANVLTF. The genes are TRBV7-9 and TRBJ2-6, with no clear D. The CDR3 consists of 14 residues. Germline V lookup: CDR1 SEHNR, CDR2 FQNEAQ (reference sequence). The ends were cut back, 5 bases at V and 4 bases at J, with 9 bases in the middle. The full variable domain, in which reference TRBV7-9 and TRBJ2-6 provide the parts outside the CDR3, is DTGVSQNPRHKITKRGQNVTFRCDPISEHNRLYWYRQTLGQGPEFLTYFQNEAQLEKSRLLSDRFSAERPKGSFSTLEIQRTEQGDSAMYLCASSPPNGANVLTFGAGSRLTVL.

This clone was found once. The chain is built from TRBV7-7 and TRBJ2-4, with D perhaps matching TRBD2 (6 bases). There are 16 residues in the CDR3. V gave up 3 bases and J gave up 0 bases, with 12 bases separating them. Per the germline V gene, CDR1 is SSHAT and CDR2 is FNYEAQ (reference sequence). CDR3 sequence reads: CASSFIQGLAKNIQYF. CDR3 in DNA: TGTGCCAGCAGCTTTATTCAGGGACTAGCCAAAAACATTCAGTACTTC.

The gene calls are TRBV19 and TRBJ1-2, with 7 bases identical to TRBD1. The CDR3 is 15 residues long. CDR1 LNHDA and CDR2 SQIVND come from the germline V gene (reference sequence). The trim removed 3 bases at V and 2 bases at J, leaving 6 bases unmatched. The CDR3 loop is CASSIDREKNYGYTF. As DNA, the CDR3 is TGTGCCAGTAGTATCGACAGGGAAAAGAACTATGGCTACACCTTC.

This rearrangement joins TRBV30 to TRBJ2-1; 15 nucleotides line up with TRBD2. V trimming: 3 bases; J trimming: 3 bases; junction bases outside the gene matches: 9. The germline V gene encodes CDR1 GTSNPN and CDR2 SVGIG (reference sequence). This CDR3 has 18 residues. Written as DNA, the CDR3 is TGTGCCTGGAGGCTGGGGACTAGCGGGAGGAAGGGCTACAATGAGCAGTTCTTC. Translating it yields CAWRLGTSGRKGYNEQFF.

The chain employs TRBV9 and TRBJ2-1, with D perhaps given as TRBD1 or TRBD2 (5 bases each). The ends were cut back, 2 bases at V and 7 bases at J, with 19 bases in the middle. Germline loops: CDR1 SGDLS, CDR2 YYNGEE. The CDR3 length is 16 residues. For the CDR3, the DNA is TGTGCCAGCAGCGTCCAACCCGGGCTGTGGGGGAATGAGCAGTTCTTC. It translates to CASSVQPGLWGNEQFF. The entire variable domain, with the rest obtained from reference TRBV9 and TRBJ2-1, is as follows: DSGVTQTPKHLITATGQRVTLRCSPRSGDLSVYWYQQSLDQGLQFLIQYYNGEERAKGNILERFSAQQFPDLHSELNLSSLELGDSALYFCASSVQPGLWGNEQFFGPGTRLTVL.

The J gene is TRBJ2-3, the V gene TRBV7-9; the match to TRBD2 covers 7 bases. Germline V gene lookup returns CDR1 SEHNR and CDR2 FQNEAQ (reference sequence). V was pared by 1 base and J by 5 bases, with 3 bases of the junction left unmatched. The CDR3 has 14 residues. CDR3 sequence: CASSLGPGGDTQYF. CDR3 in DNA: TGTGCCAGCAGCTTAGGCCCGGGGGGAGATACGCAGTATTTT.

V usage is TRBV10-3 and J usage is TRBJ2-3; 8 bases are a match to TRBD1. With V trimmed by 8 bases and J by 5 bases, 6 bases remained unmatched. From germline, CDR1 is ENHRY and CDR2 SYGVKD. This CDR3 has 13 amino acids. CDR3 amino acids: CAIGQGGGDTQYF. The CDR3 DNA reads as TGTGCCATCGGACAGGGAGGTGGAGATACGCAGTATTTT.

The chain combines TRBV6-5 with TRBJ2-3, with D tentatively TRBD2 (5 bases). Germline loops: CDR1 MNHEY, CDR2 SVGAGI. This CDR3 has 15 amino acids. V lost 5 bases to trimming and J lost 0 bases, with 12 bases between them. CDR3 coding DNA: TGTGCCAGCAGTCGGTATCGGGATAGCACAGATACGCAGTATTTT. The encoded protein is CASSRYRDSTDTQYF.

V gene TRBV6-5 combines with J gene TRBJ2-2; TRBD1 agrees at 8 bases. The length of the CDR3 is 14 residues. Germline values: CDR1 MNHEY, CDR2 SVGAGI. After removal of 2 bases from V and 10 bases from J, the junction contained 6 bases not matched to a gene. The CDR3 loop reads CASSYRQGAEELFF. CDR3 DNA sequence: TGTGCCAGCAGTTACCGGCAGGGGGCGGAGGAGCTGTTTTTT.

The chain uses TRBV19 and TRBJ1-2; D is uncertain. The CDR3 is 13 residues long. Germline loops: CDR1 LNHDA, CDR2 SQIVND (reference sequence). With 6 bases removed from V and 6 bases from J, the gap between germline ends came to 14 bases. The CDR3 is CASSPTRRDGYTF. The CDR3 nucleotides read TGTGCCAGTAGCCCTACGAGGAGGGATGGCTACACCTTC. The full variable domain, in which reference TRBV19 and TRBJ1-2 provide the parts outside the CDR3, is DGGITQSPKYLFRKEGQNVTLSCEQNLNHDAMYWYRQDPGQGLRLIYYSQIVNDFQKGDIAEGYSVSREKKESFPLTVTSAQKNPTAFYLCASSPTRRDGYTFGSGTRLTVV.

The rearrangement joins TRBV6-6 to TRBJ1-2; the match to TRBD1 covers 10 bases. The CDR3 contains 15 residues. Trimming took 5 bases from V and 4 from J; bases not matched to a gene: 7. Germline V gene lookup returns CDR1 MNHNY and CDR2 SVGAGI (reference sequence). The CDR3 nucleotides are TGTGCCAGCAGTACCTGGGGACAGGGGACCTATGGCTACACCTTC. Protein product: CASSTWGQGTYGYTF.

This clone was counted once. Additional DNA sequences in this sample encode the identical CDR3. This chain joins TRBV30 and TRBJ1-4, with D perhaps TRBD1 (6 bases). Trimming took 0 bases from V and 8 from J, leaving 10 bases between them. Germline CDR1 and CDR2: GTSNPN and SVGIG (reference sequence). This CDR3 is built from 13 residues. This CDR3 is CAWSVGAVEKLFF. In DNA, the CDR3 is TGTGCCTGGAGTGTGGGGGCCGTCGAAAAACTGTTTTTT. Supplemented by reference TRBV30 and TRBJ1-4, the full variable domain reads SQTIHQWPATLVQPVGSPLSLECTVEGTSNPNLYWYRQAAGRGLQLLFYSVGIGQISSEVPQNLSASRPQDRQFILSSKKLLLSDSGFYLCAWSVGAVEKLFFGSGTQLSVL.

The chain links TRBV18 to TRBJ2-3, with 10 bases aligning to TRBD2. The CDR3 extends over 17 amino acids. V lost 2 bases to trimming and J lost 0 bases; unmatched junction nucleotides: 5. CDR1 and CDR2 from the germline V gene are KGHSH and LQKENI. CDR3 sequence reads: CASSPVAGGISTDTQYF. The CDR3 region has the DNA TGTGCCAGCTCACCAGTAGCGGGAGGAATCAGCACAGATACGCAGTATTTT.

The V gene is TRBV29-1, the J gene TRBJ1-4, with D perhaps matching TRBD1 (6 bases). With 7 bases removed from V and 8 bases from J, the gap between germline ends came to 17 bases. The CDR3 spans 13 residues. Per germline, CDR1 SQVTM and CDR2 ANQGSEA. DNA of the CDR3: TGCAGCGACTTAGACAGGAGGAAGGAAAAACTGTTTTTT. It specifies CSDLDRRKEKLFF.

This clone was observed once. V usage is TRBV18 and J usage is TRBJ1-5; 10 bases align to TRBD1. Germline lookup yields CDR1 KGHSH and CDR2 LQKENI. V was pared by 3 bases and J by 0 bases, with 2 bases of the junction left unmatched. This CDR3 spans 16 amino acids. The CDR3 DNA sequence: TGTGCCAGCTCACCGGACAGGGGGTCTAGCAATCAGCCCCAGCATTTT. Its translation: CASSPDRGSSNQPQHF.

This chain joins TRBV5-1 and TRBJ2-3; TRBD2 might be the D (6 bases). CDR1 is SGHRS, CDR2 YFSETQ, per germline. This CDR3 contains 14 residues. V was trimmed by 0 bases and J by 2 bases, leaving 7 bases between them. The CDR3 region is CASSLELATDTQYF. DNA of the CDR3: TGCGCCAGCAGCTTGGAACTAGCCACAGATACGCAGTATTTT.

This clone was seen a single time. J is TRBJ2-3 and V is TRBV6-5; the D gene is possibly TRBD2 (5 bases). Germline V CDR1 and CDR2: MNHEY, SVGAGI. V lost 3 bases and J lost 4, with 11 bases in between. This CDR3 comprises 14 residues. This CDR3 reads CASSYRTEADTQYF. The CDR3 DNA sequence: TGTGCCAGCAGTTATAGGACGGAGGCAGATACGCAGTATTTT.

The CDR3 DNA sequence: TGTGCCAGCATGGGGGGGACAGGGGTTGAAAAACTGTTTTTT. Encoded protein: CASMGGTGVEKLFF. J is TRBJ1-4 and V is TRBV6-1; TRBD1 agrees at 10 bases. The CDR3 has 14 amino acids. Trimming removed 7 bases from V and 7 bases from J; junction bases left unmatched: 6. Germline CDR1 reads MNHNS; CDR2 reads SASEGT.

J is TRBJ2-1 and V is TRBV7-2; TRBD1 matches 8 bases. J gave up 1 base and V 3 bases, and 2 bases lay outside the gene matches. Germline CDR1 reads SGHTA; CDR2 reads FQGNSA. The CDR3 runs 15 residues. CDR3 amino acids: CASSLGQVSYNEQFF. DNA of the CDR3: TGTGCCAGCAGCTTGGGACAGGTATCCTACAATGAGCAGTTCTTC.

The CDR3 loop is CASSLQGQLQETQYF. The CDR3 coding sequence is TGCGCCAGCAGCTTGCAAGGTCAGCTCCAAGAGACCCAGTACTTC. The chain joins TRBV5-1 to TRBJ2-5, with no clear D. The CDR3 runs to 15 residues. The germline gives CDR1 SGHRS, CDR2 YFSETQ. The V end lost 1 base, the J end lost 1 base, and 11 bases lay between the germline ends.

The chain recombines TRBV2 with TRBJ2-7; D might be TRBD1 or TRBD2, each matching 5 bases. This CDR3 region has 14 residues. With 5 bases removed from V and 4 bases from J, the gap between germline ends came to 15 bases. Per the germline V gene, CDR1 is SNHLY and CDR2 is FYNNEI. CDR3 sequence reads: CASSRDGSNYEQYF. The CDR3, as DNA: TGTGCCAGCAGTCGGGACGGATCAAATTACGAGCAGTACTTC.

This clone was counted only a few times. The V gene is TRBV2, the J gene TRBJ1-1; D call uncertain. There are 13 residues in the CDR3. In germline, CDR1 is SNHLY, CDR2 FYNNEI. Trimming removed 6 bases at V and 4 bases at J, with 12 bases between. In DNA form, the CDR3 reads TGTGCCAGCAGCTCCGGGGTGACCACTGAAGCTTTCTTT. Protein sequence: CASSSGVTTEAFF.

This chain connects TRBV7-2 to TRBJ2-7; D is uncertain. CDR3 length: 14 amino acids. Per germline, CDR1 SGHTA and CDR2 FQGNSA. The ends were cut back, 1 base at V and 2 bases at J, with 9 bases in the middle. The DNA for the CDR3 is TGTGCCAGCAGCTTAGGAACAGCCGCCTACGAGCAGTACTTC. It yields the protein CASSLGTAAYEQYF.

The rearrangement links TRBV19 to TRBJ2-3, with D hard to call. V was clipped by 4 bases and J by 8 bases, with 10 bases between them. In germline, CDR1 is LNHDA, CDR2 SQIVND (reference sequence). This CDR3 is built from 12 residues. The CDR3 DNA sequence: TGTGCCAGTAGTAAATACGGCCCTACGCAGTATTTT. Its translation: CASSKYGPTQYF.

Concerning this clone itself: Germline is not matched at one junction end, which may reflect a read error. This chain links TRBV28 with TRBJ2-1; TRBD1 is a possible D gene (5 bases). Germline CDR1 MDHEN, CDR2 SYDVKM. The CDR3 has 16 amino acids. CDR3 nucleotides: TGTGCCAGCAGTTTAAGAACAGGCTTGGCTTACAGTGAGCAGTTCTTC. This gives the protein CASSLRTGLAYSEQFF.

The rearrangement joins TRBV7-2 to TRBJ2-1, with 8 bases matching TRBD1. J was trimmed by 7 bases and V by 1 base; bases with no gene match: 9. The CDR3 is 16 residues long. The germline V gene encodes CDR1 SGHTA and CDR2 FQGNSA. In nucleotides, the CDR3 is TGTGCCAGCAGCTTAGTTTGGACAGGGCCTGGAAATGAGCAGTTCTTC. Its translation is CASSLVWTGPGNEQFF. Variable domain in full (rest from reference TRBV7-2 and TRBJ2-1): GAGVSQSPSNKVTEKGKDVELRCDPISGHTALYWYRQSLGQGLEFLIYFQGNSAPDKSGLPSDRFSAERTGGSVSTLTIQRTQQEDSAVYLCASSLVWTGPGNEQFFGPGTRLTVL.

This chain uses TRBV6-6 with TRBJ2-7; TRBD1 matches 7 bases. Germline CDR1 MNHNY, CDR2 SVGAGI (reference sequence). There are 13 residues in the CDR3. V was clipped by 7 bases and J by 3 bases; unmatched bases: 6. The CDR3 here is CASIKAGGYEQYF. CDR3 nucleotide sequence: TGTGCCAGCATTAAGGCAGGGGGCTACGAGCAGTACTTC.